This TCR beta chain came from a study of PD-L1 blockade in urothelial cancer. Time point specified: peripheral blood 6 weeks after treatment start. There are 15 residues in the CDR3. With 3 bases clipped from V and 6 bases from J, the junction kept 9 bases outside the gene matches. Germline V lookup: CDR1 MDHEN, CDR2 SYDVKM. The repertoire was sequenced with immunoSEQ multiplex PCR; TCRdb's copy has only in-frame clones and lacks some. The profile covers around 110,000 clones, with more than 85% appearing a single time and around 1.7% taken by the ten largest. The chain carries TRBV28 and TRBJ1-2; TRBD1 matches 8 bases. The sequence derives from a man between 60 and 70 years old with urothelial cancer. Material: PBMCs, obtained around atezolizumab (anti-PD-L1) treatment. The CDR3: CASSFVGQGENGYTF. Here the CDR3 DNA reads TGTGCCAGCAGTTTCGTCGGACAGGGCGAAAATGGCTACACCTTC.